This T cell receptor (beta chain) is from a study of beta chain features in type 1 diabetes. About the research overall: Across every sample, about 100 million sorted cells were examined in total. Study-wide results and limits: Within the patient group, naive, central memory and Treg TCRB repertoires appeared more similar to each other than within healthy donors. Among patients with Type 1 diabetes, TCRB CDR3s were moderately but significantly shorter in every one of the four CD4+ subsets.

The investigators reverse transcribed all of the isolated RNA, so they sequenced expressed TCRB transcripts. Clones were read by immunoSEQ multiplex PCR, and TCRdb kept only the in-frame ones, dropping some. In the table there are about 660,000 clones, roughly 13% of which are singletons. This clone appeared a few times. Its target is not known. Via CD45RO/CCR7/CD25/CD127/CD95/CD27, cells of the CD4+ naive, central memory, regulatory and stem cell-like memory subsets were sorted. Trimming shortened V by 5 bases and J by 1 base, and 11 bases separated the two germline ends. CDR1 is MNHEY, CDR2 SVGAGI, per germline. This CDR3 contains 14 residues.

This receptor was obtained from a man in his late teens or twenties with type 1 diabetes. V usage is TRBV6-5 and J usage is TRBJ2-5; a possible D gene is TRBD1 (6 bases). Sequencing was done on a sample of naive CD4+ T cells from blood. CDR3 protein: CASSPRGRQETQYF. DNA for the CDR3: TGTGCCAGCAGTCCCAGGGGCCGCCAAGAGACCCAGTACTTC.